Listed below are T cell receptor beta chains from one sample, sequenced in a study of blood T cells in healthy people across ages. TCRdb reprocessed the 5' RACE reads via MiXCR and lists one record per CDR3 protein. The repertoire holds 1.5 million to 2 million distinct CDR3 sequences, with approximately 30% as singletons. The sequenced sample was blood. The origin of the receptors is a woman in her thirties in good health. Both conserved end residues are part of each CDR3. The D gene is left open where the match is weak. Some rows mark clone size as missing; the rest say once, few, many or name a class of expanded clone.

>TRBJ2-1|NA|NA|TRBV12-3/TRBV12-4
CTSRLEVGGPNEQFF
TGTACCAGCAGATTAGAGGTGGGGGGGCCCAATGAGCAGTTCTTC
>TRBJ2-1|NA|NA|TRBV5-5
CASSSERGLAYNEQFF
TGTGCCAGCAGCTCGGAAAGGGGTTTGGCCTACAATGAGCAGTTCTTC
>TRBJ1-5|NA|NA|TRBV7-2
CTSSSPGANNQPQHF
TGTACCAGCAGCTCCCCAGGGGCAAACAATCAGCCCCAGCATTTT
>TRBJ2-1|NA|NA|TRBV4-3
CASSQDLSSNMDEQFF
TGCGCCAGCAGCCAAGATTTGAGCAGCAACATGGATGAGCAGTTCTTC
>TRBJ1-5|NA|TRBD1|TRBV9
CASSVGDRLGNQPQHF
TGTGCCAGCAGCGTAGGGGACAGGTTGGGCAATCAGCCCCAGCATTTT
>TRBJ2-7|few|TRBD2|TRBV20-1
CSATSGGRSYEQYF
TGCAGTGCCACTAGCGGGGGGAGATCCTACGAGCAGTACTTC
>TRBJ1-2|few|NA|TRBV7-9
CASSPVDRALRAYGYTF
TGTGCCAGCAGCCCAGTTGACCGGGCCTTAAGAGCCTATGGCTACACCTTC
>TRBJ2-5|NA|TRBD2|TRBV5-6
CASSSLGLAGVVETQYF
TGTGCCAGCAGCTCCTTGGGACTAGCGGGAGTGGTGGAGACCCAGTACTTC
>TRBJ1-5|many|NA|TRBV20-1
CSARRGTDQPQHF
TGCAGTGCCCGACGTGGAACCGATCAGCCCCAGCATTTT
>TRBJ1-6|few|NA|TRBV12-3/TRBV12-4
CASSLGLGPSPLHF
TGTGCCAGCAGTTTAGGGTTGGGGCCTTCACCCCTCCACTTT
>TRBJ2-7|many|TRBD2|TRBV5-5
CASSQTSGYLEQYF
TGTGCCAGCAGTCAGACTAGCGGTTACTTAGAGCAGTACTTC
>TRBJ1-2|many|NA|TRBV20-1
CSARLSRESYGYTF
TGCAGTGCTAGATTATCCAGGGAAAGCTATGGCTACACCTTC
>TRBJ1-1|NA|NA|TRBV7-8
CASSLDFSNTEAFF
TGTGCCAGCAGCTTAGATTTTTCGAACACTGAAGCTTTCTTT
>TRBJ2-7|NA|NA|TRBV10-3
CAISESLGAAYEQYF
TGTGCCATCAGTGAGTCTCTCGGGGCGGCCTACGAGCAGTACTTC
>TRBJ2-1|many|NA|TRBV29-1
CSVEDGSPERNEQFF
TGCAGCGTTGAAGACGGGTCCCCGGAAAGAAATGAGCAGTTCTTC
>TRBJ2-5|few|TRBD1|TRBV3-1
CASSPDRGPYF
TGTGCCAGCAGCCCAGACAGGGGCCCGTACTTC
>TRBJ1-2|many|NA|TRBV6-5
CASSYSQGNGYTF
TGTGCCAGCAGTTACTCGCAGGGGAATGGCTACACCTTC
>TRBJ1-4|NA|NA|TRBV6-6
CASSYNPTNEKLFF
TGTGCCAGCAGTTACAATCCAACTAATGAAAAACTGTTTTTT
>TRBJ2-1|once|TRBD2|TRBV7-6
CASSHDAGTRYNEQFF
TGTGCCAGCAGCCATGACGCCGGGACTAGGTACAATGAGCAGTTCTTC
>TRBJ2-3|many|TRBD1|TRBV6-4
CASSDRQGSTVTQYF
TGTGCCAGCAGTGACCGACAGGGTTCGACCGTTACGCAGTATTTT
>TRBJ2-5|NA|NA|TRBV20-1
CSATGGVAGGEETQYF
TGCAGTGCTACAGGGGGTGTGGCGGGAGGAGAGGAGACCCAGTACTTC
>TRBJ2-4|few|NA|TRBV20-1
CSAPEGLAKNIQYF
TGCAGTGCACCTGAGGGGCTAGCCAAAAACATTCAGTACTTC
>TRBJ1-1|NA|NA|TRBV3-1
CASTPSMGGTTGTEAFF
TGTGCCAGCACCCCCTCAATGGGAGGGACGACGGGCACTGAAGCTTTCTTT
>TRBJ2-7|many|TRBD1|TRBV12-5
CASGSGTGAYEQYF
TGTGCTAGTGGTTCCGGGACAGGGGCCTACGAGCAGTACTTC
>TRBJ2-5|many|TRBD2|TRBV7-8
CASSRGGFGETQYF
TGTGCCAGCAGCCGCGGGGGATTTGGGGAGACCCAGTACTTC
>TRBJ1-2|many|TRBD1|TRBV5-1
CASSLQQGYGYTF
TGTGCCAGCAGCTTACAACAGGGGTATGGCTACACCTTC
>TRBJ1-2|NA|NA|TRBV20-1
CSAYGTHNYGYTF
TGCAGTGCTTATGGGACACATAACTATGGCTACACCTTC
>TRBJ2-6|many|NA|TRBV7-9
CASSPIGVGANVLTF
TGTGCCAGCAGCCCAATAGGGGTTGGGGCCAACGTCCTGACTTTC
>TRBJ2-5|many|TRBD2|TRBV12-3/TRBV12-4
CASSPSAGTSGGRQETQYF
TGTGCCAGCAGCCCCTCCGCCGGGACTAGCGGGGGTCGGCAAGAGACCCAGTACTTC
>TRBJ1-2|NA|TRBD1|TRBV27
CASTPQGAYGYTF
TGTGCCAGCACTCCCCAGGGGGCCTATGGCTACACCTTC
>TRBJ1-1|NA|NA|TRBV30
CAWSLGGRLETEAFF
TGTGCCTGGAGTCTGGGAGGCCGGCTCGAAACTGAAGCTTTCTTT
>TRBJ2-3|NA|NA|TRBV20-1
CSASPLAGRTDMQYF
TGCAGTGCTAGCCCTCTGGCAGGGCGTACAGATATGCAGTATTTT
>TRBJ2-7|many|TRBD1|TRBV29-1
CSVEDGPGTGKGYEQYF
TGCAGCGTTGAAGATGGGCCCGGGACAGGGAAGGGCTACGAGCAGTACTTC
>TRBJ2-7|many|NA|TRBV20-1
CSAFSGYPTTRQYF
TGCAGTGCTTTCTCGGGGTATCCCACTACGAGGCAGTACTTC
>TRBJ2-3|NA|TRBD2|TRBV14
CASSQVGSGTDTQYF
TGTGCCAGCAGCCAAGTGGGTAGCGGGACGGATACGCAGTATTTT
>TRBJ2-1|few|NA|TRBV7-9
CAGSSTRTSFNEQFF
TGTGCCGGCAGTTCCACCCGGACTTCGTTTAATGAGCAGTTCTTC
>TRBJ2-1|once|TRBD2|TRBV20-1
CSARAGTSGFSYNERFF
TGCAGTGCTAGAGCCGGGACTAGCGGGTTTTCCTACAATGAGCGGTTCTTC
>TRBJ2-4|NA|TRBD2|TRBV12-3/TRBV12-4
CASSEGLAGGPVIEQYF
TGTGCCAGCAGTGAGGGACTAGCGGGAGGGCCGGTCATTGAGCAGTACTTC
>TRBJ1-1|NA|TRBD1|TRBV20-1
CSAAYPTGMNTEAFF
TGCAGTGCTGCCTACCCGACAGGGATGAACACTGAAGCTTTCTTT
>TRBJ2-1|many|TRBD1|TRBV29-1
CSGTPQGAGYNEQFF
TGCAGCGGAACCCCACAGGGGGCGGGTTACAATGAGCAGTTCTTC
>TRBJ1-2|many|NA|TRBV29-1
CSVGGADGYTF
TGCAGCGTTGGGGGGGCAGATGGCTACACCTTC
>TRBJ1-2|NA|TRBD1|TRBV12-3/TRBV12-4
CASSPDRGGHGYTF
TGTGCCAGCAGCCCCGACAGGGGAGGGCATGGCTACACCTTC
>TRBJ2-7|few|NA|TRBV3-1
CASSDDPSGLAWDEQYF
TGTGCCAGCAGTGATGACCCGTCGGGACTGGCTTGGGACGAGCAGTACTTC
>TRBJ2-3|NA|NA|TRBV29-1
CSVAVGWGADTQYF
TGCAGCGTCGCTGTAGGTTGGGGCGCAGATACGCAGTATTTT
>TRBJ1-5|NA|NA|TRBV6-6
CASTEQPLSNQPQHF
TGTGCCAGCACCGAACAGCCTCTTAGCAATCAGCCCCAGCATTTT
>TRBJ2-1|few|TRBD2|TRBV5-1
CASSLTGGGAGEQFF
TGCGCCAGCAGCTTGACTGGCGGGGGAGCGGGTGAGCAGTTCTTC
>TRBJ1-1|few|NA|TRBV12-3/TRBV12-4
CASSLARGITEAFF
TGTGCCAGCAGTTTAGCACGGGGGATCACTGAAGCTTTCTTT
>TRBJ1-2|few|NA|TRBV20-1
CSADGQRAMGYGYTF
TGCAGTGCTGATGGACAACGGGCAATGGGGTATGGCTACACCTTC
>TRBJ2-7|few|TRBD1|TRBV5-1
CASSWGDRAYEQYF
TGCGCCAGCAGCTGGGGGGACAGGGCCTACGAGCAGTACTTC
>TRBJ1-1|once|NA|TRBV15
CATSGPGPENTVAFF
TGTGCCACCAGCGGACCGGGGCCAGAGAACACTGTAGCTTTCTTT
>TRBJ1-4|few|NA|TRBV27
CASSKRGNEKLFF
TGTGCCAGCAGTAAACGGGGGAATGAAAAACTGTTTTTT
>TRBJ1-2|few|NA|TRBV29-1
CSVVQGGGYTF
TGCAGCGTTGTCCAGGGAGGTGGCTACACCTTC
>TRBJ2-3|NA|NA|TRBV7-3
CASSDCRDTQYF
TGTGCCAGCAGCGACTGCCGAGATACGCAGTATTTT
>TRBJ2-1|few|TRBD2|TRBV2
CASSDSTSGSGYNEQFF
TGTGCCAGCAGTGACAGTACTAGCGGGAGTGGCTACAATGAGCAGTTCTTC
>TRBJ2-2|NA|NA|TRBV7-9
CASSFYGEKELFF
TGTGCCAGCAGCTTCTACGGGGAGAAGGAGCTGTTTTTT
>TRBJ2-7|few|TRBD2|TRBV5-1
CASSQFSRGGSYEQYF
TGCGCCAGCAGCCAATTCTCACGGGGGGGTTCCTACGAGCAGTACTTC
>TRBJ2-5|NA|TRBD2|TRBV10-2
CASLSPGTSGRGVTETQYF
TGCGCCAGTCTTTCCCCCGGGACTAGCGGGAGAGGAGTGACGGAGACCCAGTACTTC
>TRBJ2-6|many|NA|TRBV20-1
CSARAPLNSGANVLTF
TGCAGTGCTAGAGCCCCCCTCAACTCTGGGGCCAACGTCCTGACTTTC
>TRBJ2-5|few|NA|TRBV6-1
CASSGNLAGETQYF
TGTGCCAGCAGTGGCAACCTGGCTGGGGAGACCCAGTACTTC